The present T cell receptor (beta chain) was sequenced within a study of OX40 agonist ivuxolimab in advanced cancers. On the study more broadly: Patients in the trial were receiving intravenous ivuxolimab every 2 weeks, at doses of 0.01 to 10 mg/kg. Patients in dose escalation had liver, melanoma, kidney or head and neck cancers. The study reported partial responses in three patients: one hepatocellular carcinoma, two cutaneous melanoma.

The repertoire was sequenced with immunoSEQ multiplex PCR; TCRdb's copy has only in-frame clones and lacks some. In the table there are about 100,000 clones, roughly 95% of which are singletons. Peripheral blood came from all dose cohorts at three timepoints. The ends lost 0 bases at V and 4 bases at J; junction bases unmatched: 8. CDR3 length: 19 residues. CDR1 is SGHRS and CDR2 is YFSETQ in the germline V gene. Sample: CD4+ or CD8+ T cells sorted from blood, taken in a trial of the OX40 agonist ivuxolimab. The V gene is TRBV5-1, the J gene TRBJ2-1; TRBD2 agrees at 15 bases. This sequence originates from an adult with an advanced solid tumor such as melanoma, head and neck, liver or kidney cancer. The CDR3 loop is CASSLGGTSGRPAYNEQFF. For the CDR3, the DNA is TGCGCCAGCAGCTTGGGAGGGACTAGCGGGAGGCCGGCGTACAATGAGCAGTTCTTC.